The present entry profiles one T cell receptor (beta chain) with its context. Its antigen remains undetermined. No base-level quality is on record; no much larger clone is a single base apart. Library preparation employed the immunoSEQ multiplex PCR assay. The multiplex PCR relied on a mix of 60 forward primers for TCR Vbeta segments and 13 reverse primers for TCR Jbeta segments. The CDR3 region of rearranged TCR beta genes was amplified from genomic DNA by a multiplex PCR assay. The Illumina HiSeq System was used to sequence the amplified TCR beta libraries as 87-base-pair reads. The study's processing was this. A later analysis tallied some 79 million unique TCR beta chains across the 666 repertoires, and around 12 million of those chains were shared by two or more donors. To remove PCR and sequencing errors, raw reads were error-corrected and collapsed into unique sequences using a nearest-neighbor algorithm that merged closely related sequences. To assign V, D and J gene segments, CDR3 sequences were aligned to IMGT reference sequences. For a sequence to be retained, a match of at least six nucleotides was required to both a V gene segment and a J gene segment. Rearrangements were classified as productive when the CDR3 lacked stop codons and remained in frame with V and J, and all other rearrangements were classified as non-productive. Following IMGT convention, CDR3 was defined as the stretch from the second conserved V-encoded cysteine up to the conserved J-encoded phenylalanine. Sequences without an unambiguous match to a single V gene segment were excluded from the earlier analysis of about 600 of the donors. An earlier analysis of some 500 of the donors classified V segments as functional when productive rearrangements were above 56.7% and as segregating when the standard deviation between donors was above 5%. A statistical classification framework was built to diagnose cytomegalovirus status from the catalog of TCR beta chain sequences. In a later analysis, TCR nucleotide sequences were compared against IMGT/GENE-DB human TR gene sequences so that V and J genes could be assigned. A later analysis assigned CDR3 sequences and most-parsimonious VDJ recombination scenarios with the TCRdist pipeline. In a later analysis, every TCR beta chain was defined by the combination of its CDR3 amino acid sequence and its V-gene family, and reads without a unique V-gene family were dropped. In a later analysis, 500 to 700 highly shared, low-generation-probability nucleotide sequences were removed to address suspected cross-contamination and a sequencing artifact. In a later analysis, a clonal expansion index was calculated for each public chain from normalized within-repertoire ranks of inferred template counts. In a later analysis, generation probabilities were computed using a VDJ recombination model fitted to out-of-frame rearrangements, and the results were checked against IGoR. In a later analysis, hypergeometric tests were used to score TCR-TCR, TCR-HLA and TCR-CMV co-occurrence, with a repertoire-size bias correction applied to TCR pairs. In a later analysis, false discovery rates were estimated by permuting HLA or CMV assignments 20 times. In a later analysis, co-occurring TCRs were grouped with DBSCAN, and TCRdist sequence similarity was added when clustering was performed within HLA-allele-positive subsets. Repertoires with fewer than 30,000 or more than 120,000 public chains were left out of co-occurrence clustering, as were a handful of repertoires with anomalous nucleotide sharing. TCRdb holds this immuneACCESS table with in-frame rearrangements only. Some clones are missing; in checked studies, unresolved V genes explain under half, and the rest has no known cause. The DNA gave D and trimming, while V, J and clone size come from that table. The sample table lists tens of thousands of clones, 74% of them with a count of one. The ten largest clones add up to roughly 20% of the sample.

This sample is drawn from a study of cytomegalovirus exposure and HLA in healthy donors (dated by TCRdb to about 2017). In terms of the full investigation: An earlier analysis of approximately 640 of the donors reported approximately 270 Gb of sequence data and more than 90 million unique TCR beta sequences from about 179 million T cells. An early release covering roughly 600 HLA-typed donors comprised approximately 300 gigabases of sequencing data and approximately 85 million unique TCR sequences. The genetic ancestry cluster associated with self-reported Caucasian donors included 70% to 85% of the roughly 390 genotyped donors. The study aimed to test whether signatures of past pathogen exposure could be identified by cataloging public T cell receptors. Using immunosequencing, the study profiled T cell repertoires from 666 subjects and related those repertoires to cytomegalovirus serostatus. In addition to the first cohort of several hundred subjects, a separate validation cohort of 120 different subjects was used. High-throughput TCR immunosequencing, statistical association of individual TCRs with disease status, and machine learning were combined to predict cytomegalovirus infection status. To study patterns of TCR occurrence, a later analysis re-analyzed previously published TCR beta repertoires from around 670 donors and added high-resolution HLA genotyping. The later analysis used no new phenotypic data to find candidate immune exposures, relying instead on TCR beta sequences and their occurrence across donors. In an earlier analysis of 587 of the donors, high-throughput TCR beta sequencing was used to judge whether each TCR beta V gene segment behaved as functional or pseudogenic. Donor age, sex, ethnicity and CMV serostatus were compiled alongside the repertoire data. Genome-wide SNP genotypes for about 60% of the roughly 700 donors were used in a later genetic analysis, which treated that subset as a discovery cohort. Every discovery cohort repertoire had been produced on one sequencing platform. Both class I and class II loci were covered by HLA typing, at four-digit resolution. Typing coverage differed by locus: A, B, C, DRB1 and DQB1 were typed in roughly 620-640 donors, DQA1 in approximately 520, DPA1 in 606, and DPB1 in 450 to 480. Roughly five DR-DQ haplotypes were handled as single units for association and clustering, since linkage in the cohort was strong. Across around 400 genotyped donors of the cohort, an average of about 220,000 unique TCR beta nucleotide sequences per donor were sequenced, and roughly 18% of those sequences were non-productive.

Here is what the overall study found, with its caveats: The classifier was reported to diagnose cytomegalovirus status with high specificity and sensitivity in both the original and validation cohorts. An association between a missense DCLRE1C variant and V-gene and J-gene trimming of TCR beta chains was found in a later genetic analysis and replicated in an independent cohort. A later analysis reported that several top co-occurrence clusters appeared linked to parvovirus B19, influenza, CMV and Epstein-Barr virus. Compared with equally common non-associated chains, HLA-associated TCR beta chains in a later analysis were more clonally expanded and had lower generation probabilities. It was suggested by the authors that the approach could potentially be generalized to other disease states and immunological phenotypes. A later analysis associated some 17,000 TCR beta sequences with specific HLA alleles at a false discovery rate of 0.05. The cohort was sequenced for TCR beta chains only, and without alpha or paired-chain data the features that could be detected were limited. Linkage disequilibrium might explain the correlated functional status among segregating V segments, but an unknown experimental factor could not be ruled out. In vitro tests confirmed that a few of the cytomegalovirus-associated TCR beta chains recognize cytomegalovirus antigens. Presence/absence analyses assumed roughly uniform sequencing depth across donors, an assumption that may not hold. Because the 87-base-pair reads could not distinguish some IMGT-functional V segments, including TRBV6-2 and TRBV6-3, those segments were excluded. According to a later genetic analysis, donors in an Asian-associated ancestry cluster had fewer N-insertions in productive TCRs than the roughly 700-donor mean. A total of 150 to 200 TCR beta chains were listed by the study as associated with cytomegalovirus. The sequencing pipeline was judged likely to have produced a cluster of highly shared sequence variants as a technical artifact. Because counts were too low, roughly 16 rarely observed V segments, including chromosome 9 orphons, were left out of the earlier analysis of 500 to 750 of the donors. Most TCR sequences were observed very rarely across donors, whereas some public TCRs were present in many individuals. The only immune exposure information available for the cohort was CMV serostatus. In an earlier analysis of some 540 of the donors, most TCR beta V segments appeared in productive rearrangements about 87% or about 30% of the time, broadly matching IMGT annotations. Because HLA typing was unavailable for some donors at each locus, only the typed subset was used in association tests. A further reported finding was that TCR beta sequences accurately predicted the HLA-A and HLA-B alleles for most subjects in the first cohort. When HLA alleles, especially DR and DQ, strongly co-occurred, TCR associations were difficult to assign to individual alleles. According to a later analysis, most CMV-associated TCR beta chains appeared to be HLA-restricted, and the HLA associations seemed to be driven largely by CMV exposure. According to a later analysis, TCR association rates differed among HLA loci, with DRB1 alleles showing the most associated TCRs and HLA-C alleles showing the fewest.

From the cysteine through the phenylalanine, the CDR3 covers 16 amino acids. The CDR3 DNA has 48 bases and is translated from base 1. CDR1 is given as MDHEN and CDR2 as SYDVKM, both from the germline V gene. A distance of 10 bases separates the germline ends of V and J, which lose 2 bases and 0 bases respectively. In total, more than 500 healthy bone marrow donors made up the cohort. Cohort members were all nominally healthy when sampled, although unrecorded immune exposures were likely present. The donor tested CMV seropositive, placing the donor among the 290 or so seropositive members of the cohort. Every donor gave a peripheral blood sample, and the peripheral blood mononuclear cells from that sample were used for TCR beta sequencing. The Qiagen DNeasy Blood Extraction Kit was used to extract genomic DNA from the blood cell samples.

The chain is made from TRBV28 and TRBJ2-2; a tentative D match to TRBD1 spans 5 bases. The source of this sequence is a woman in her 30s in good health and CMV-seropositive. Material for sequencing was PBMCs. The sequence in DNA is TGTGCCAGCAGTTTAATAGGGGTTACGAACACCGGGGAGCTGTTTTTT. Its translation reads: CASSLIGVTNTGELFF.